This T cell receptor (beta chain) emerged from a study of blood T cell repertoires in COVID-19. Across the study: The United States, Italy and Spain provided the acute and convalescent COVID-19 samples.

Per the original data handling: Amplifying reference gene primers gave estimates of nucleated cell counts. Only in-frame clones appear in the TCRdb table, and some are missing; sequencing was by immunoSEQ multiplex PCR. Clone size and the V and J calls come from that table; the DNA yielded D and trimming. The table shows 150,000 to 200,000 clones, with approximately 88% occurring only once. The CDR3 loop spans 14 amino acids. Trimming pared 4 bases from V and 4 bases from J, leaving 8 bases between. Looked up from germline, CDR1 is MGHDK and CDR2 is SYGVNS. This TCR came from a woman at least 80 years old with active or convalescent COVID-19. The chain uses TRBV25-1 and TRBJ1-6; perhaps TRBD1 as D (5 bases). Sequencing was done on a sample of peripheral blood. The CDR3 sequence is CASSVPGYNSPLHF. The CDR3 nucleotides read TGTGCCAGCAGTGTCCCAGGGTATAATTCACCCCTCCACTTT.